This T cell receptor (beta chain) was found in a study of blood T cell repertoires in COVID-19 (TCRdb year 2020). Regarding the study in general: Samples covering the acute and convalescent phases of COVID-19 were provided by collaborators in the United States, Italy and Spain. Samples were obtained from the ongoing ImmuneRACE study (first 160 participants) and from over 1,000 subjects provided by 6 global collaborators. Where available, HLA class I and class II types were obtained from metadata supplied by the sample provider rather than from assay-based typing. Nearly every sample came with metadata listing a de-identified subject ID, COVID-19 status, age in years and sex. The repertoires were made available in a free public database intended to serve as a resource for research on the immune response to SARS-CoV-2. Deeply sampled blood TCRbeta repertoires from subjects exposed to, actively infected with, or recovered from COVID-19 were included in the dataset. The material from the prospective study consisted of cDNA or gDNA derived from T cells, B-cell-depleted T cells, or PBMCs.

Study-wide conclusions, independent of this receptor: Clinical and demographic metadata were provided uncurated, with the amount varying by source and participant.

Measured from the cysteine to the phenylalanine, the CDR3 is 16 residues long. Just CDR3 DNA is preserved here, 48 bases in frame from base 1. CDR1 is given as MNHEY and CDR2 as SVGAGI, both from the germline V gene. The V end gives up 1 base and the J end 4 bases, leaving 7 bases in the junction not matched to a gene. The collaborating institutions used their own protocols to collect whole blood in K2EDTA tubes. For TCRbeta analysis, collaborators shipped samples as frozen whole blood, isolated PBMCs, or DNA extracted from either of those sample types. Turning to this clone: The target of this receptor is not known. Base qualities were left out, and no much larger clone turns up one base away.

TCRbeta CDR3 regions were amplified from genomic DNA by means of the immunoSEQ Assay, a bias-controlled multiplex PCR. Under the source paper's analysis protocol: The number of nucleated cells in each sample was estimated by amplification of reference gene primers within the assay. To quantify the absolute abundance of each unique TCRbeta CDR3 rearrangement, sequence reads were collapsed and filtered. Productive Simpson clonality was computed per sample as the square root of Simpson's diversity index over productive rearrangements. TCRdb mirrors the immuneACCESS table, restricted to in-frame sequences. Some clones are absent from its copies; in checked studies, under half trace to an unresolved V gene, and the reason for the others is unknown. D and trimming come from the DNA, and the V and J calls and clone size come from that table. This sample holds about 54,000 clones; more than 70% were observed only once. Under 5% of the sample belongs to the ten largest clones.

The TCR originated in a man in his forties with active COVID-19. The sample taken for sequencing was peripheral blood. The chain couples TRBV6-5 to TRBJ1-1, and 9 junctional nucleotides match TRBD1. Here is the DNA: TGTGCCAGCAGTTACTACGGGACAGGGCCCCGCACTGAAGCTTTCTTT. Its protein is CASSYYGTGPRTEAFF.